The rows below give T cell receptor beta chains drawn from one sample of a study of T cells in Graves' hyperthyroidism and ophthalmopathy. Using its own MiXCR run on the multiplex PCR reads, TCRdb lists one record per CDR3 protein. The sample lists about 200,000 distinct CDR3 sequences, about a sixth seen once, with around 52% in the top ten. Source material: blood. Receptors originate from a woman aged 45 to 65 with Graves' hyperthyroidism. The CDR3 runs from the conserved cysteine through the conserved F or W. D genes are given only for firm matches. The size entry is marked missing in some rows and otherwise reads once, few, many or a size class.

clone_size	d_call	v_call	j_call	cdr3_aa	cdr3_nt
few	TRBD2	TRBV9	TRBJ2-3	CASSVTPGGAGWTDTQYF	TGTGCCAGCAGCGTAACCCCCGGGGGGGCAGGGTGGACAGATACGCAGTATTTT
NA	NA	TRBV6-2/TRBV6-3	TRBJ2-2	CASSYANTGELFF	TGTGCCAGCAGTTACGCCAACACCGGGGAGCTGTTTTTT
many	NA	TRBV6-1	TRBJ2-7	CASKPIRWGNYEQYF	TGTGCCAGCAAGCCGATACGTTGGGGAAATTACGAGCAGTACTTC
many	TRBD1	TRBV28	TRBJ1-1	CASTGGAYTEAFF	TGTGCCAGTACAGGGGGCGCGTACACTGAAGCTTTCTTT
NA	TRBD1	TRBV29-1	TRBJ2-1	CSVIKGAHEQFF	TGCAGCGTCATCAAGGGGGCGCATGAGCAGTTCTTC
many	TRBD2	TRBV20-1	TRBJ2-3	CSAPGEREVYTQYF	TGCAGTGCCCCAGGGGAGCGGGAGGTGTATACGCAGTATTTT
NA	TRBD1	TRBV18	TRBJ1-5	CASSPEGTGNQPQHF	TGTGCCAGCTCCCCGGAAGGGACAGGCAATCAGCCCCAGCATTTT
few	NA	TRBV6-1	TRBJ2-3	CASSDRGIFRYF	TGTGCCAGCAGTGATCGTGGGATATTCCGGTATTTT
few	TRBD2	TRBV27	TRBJ2-1	CASSGSLSGRSPYNEQFF	TGTGCCAGCAGTGGTAGCTTGAGCGGGAGGAGTCCCTACAATGAGCAGTTCTTC
NA	NA	TRBV12-3/TRBV12-4	TRBJ2-2	CASSPSQTGELFF	TGTGCCAGCAGTCCTAGCCAGACCGGGGAGCTGTTTTTT
NA	NA	TRBV15	TRBJ2-7	CATSRDSRYSYEQYF	TGTGCCACCAGCAGAGATTCCCGATACTCCTACGAGCAGTACTTC
many	NA	TRBV15	TRBJ1-1	CATQYRSNTEAFF	TGTGCCACACAATACCGCTCGAACACTGAAGCTTTCTTT
once	NA	TRBV6-2/TRBV6-3	TRBJ2-1	CASSPLGYEQFF	TGTGCCAGCAGCCCTCTAGGCTACGAGCAGTTCTTC
NA	NA	TRBV28	TRBJ1-1	CASSPGESTEAFF	TGTGCCAGCAGTCCAGGGGAAAGCACTGAAGCTTTCTTT
many	NA	TRBV6-1	TRBJ1-5	CASSPGQGPQHF	TGTGCCAGCAGCCCTGGCCAGGGGCCCCAGCATTTT
few	NA	TRBV6-1	TRBJ1-6	CASGEYNSPLHF	TGTGCCAGCGGGGAGTATAATTCACCCCTCCACTTT